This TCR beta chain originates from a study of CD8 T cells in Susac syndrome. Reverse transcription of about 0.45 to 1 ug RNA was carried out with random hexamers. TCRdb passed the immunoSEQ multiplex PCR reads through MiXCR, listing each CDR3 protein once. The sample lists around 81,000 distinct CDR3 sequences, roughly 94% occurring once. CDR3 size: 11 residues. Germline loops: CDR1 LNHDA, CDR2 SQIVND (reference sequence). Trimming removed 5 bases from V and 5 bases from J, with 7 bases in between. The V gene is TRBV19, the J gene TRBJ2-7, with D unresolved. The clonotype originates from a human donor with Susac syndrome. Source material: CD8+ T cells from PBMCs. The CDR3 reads CASSLQDEQYF. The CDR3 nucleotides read TGTGCCAGTAGTTTGCAGGACGAGCAGTACTTC.